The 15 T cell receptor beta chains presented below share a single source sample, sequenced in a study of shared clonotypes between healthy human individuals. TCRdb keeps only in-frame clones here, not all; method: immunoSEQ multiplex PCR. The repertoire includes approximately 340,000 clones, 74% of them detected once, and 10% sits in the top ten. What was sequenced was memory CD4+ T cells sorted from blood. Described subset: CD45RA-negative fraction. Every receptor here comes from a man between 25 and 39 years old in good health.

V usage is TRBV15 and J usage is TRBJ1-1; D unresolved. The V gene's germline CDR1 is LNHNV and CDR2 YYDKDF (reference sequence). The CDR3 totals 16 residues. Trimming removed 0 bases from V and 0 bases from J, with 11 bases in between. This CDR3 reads CATSRDPSSMNTEAFF. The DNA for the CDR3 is TGTGCCACCAGCAGAGATCCATCGTCCATGAACACTGAAGCTTTCTTT.

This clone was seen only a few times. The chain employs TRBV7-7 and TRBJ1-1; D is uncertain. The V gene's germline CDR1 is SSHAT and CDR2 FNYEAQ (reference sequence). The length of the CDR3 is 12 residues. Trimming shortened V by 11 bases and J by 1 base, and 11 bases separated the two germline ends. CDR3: CAVGRENTEAFF. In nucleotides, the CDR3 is TGTGCCGTCGGACGGGAGAACACTGAAGCTTTCTTT.

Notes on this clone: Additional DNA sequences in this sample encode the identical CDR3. CDR3 DNA sequence: TGTGCCAGCAGCCGGGACAGCCTGAACACTGAAGCTTTCTTT. Amino acids: CASSRDSLNTEAFF. The V gene is TRBV6-1, the J gene TRBJ1-1; 7 nucleotides line up with TRBD1. CDR1 and CDR2 from the germline V gene are MNHNS and SASEGT. Unmatched junction bases numbered 4, after V lost 6 bases and J lost 0 bases. CDR3 size: 14 residues.

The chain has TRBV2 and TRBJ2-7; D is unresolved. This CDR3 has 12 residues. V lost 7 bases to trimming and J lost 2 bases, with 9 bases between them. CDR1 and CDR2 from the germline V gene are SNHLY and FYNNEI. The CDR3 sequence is CASKTETYEQYF. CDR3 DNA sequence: TGTGCCAGCAAAACAGAAACCTACGAGCAGTACTTC. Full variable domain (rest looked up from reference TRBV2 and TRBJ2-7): EPEVTQTPSHQVTQMGQEVILRCVPISNHLYFYWYRQILGQKVEFLVSFYNNEISEKSEIFDDQFSVERPDGSNFTLKIRSTKLEDSAMYFCASKTETYEQYFGPGTRLTVT.

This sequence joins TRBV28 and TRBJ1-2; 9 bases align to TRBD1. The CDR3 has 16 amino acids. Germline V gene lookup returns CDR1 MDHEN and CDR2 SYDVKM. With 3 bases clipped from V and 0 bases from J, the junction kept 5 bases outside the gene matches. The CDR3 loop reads CASSLDRGASNYGYTF. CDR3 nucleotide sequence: TGTGCCAGCAGTTTGGACAGGGGCGCGTCTAACTATGGCTACACCTTC.

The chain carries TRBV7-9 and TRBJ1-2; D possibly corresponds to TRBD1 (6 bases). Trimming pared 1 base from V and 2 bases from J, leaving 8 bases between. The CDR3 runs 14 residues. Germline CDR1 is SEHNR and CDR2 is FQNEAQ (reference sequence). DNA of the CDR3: TGTGCCAGCAGCTTAGAGACAGGAAACTATGGCTACACCTTC. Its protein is CASSLETGNYGYTF.

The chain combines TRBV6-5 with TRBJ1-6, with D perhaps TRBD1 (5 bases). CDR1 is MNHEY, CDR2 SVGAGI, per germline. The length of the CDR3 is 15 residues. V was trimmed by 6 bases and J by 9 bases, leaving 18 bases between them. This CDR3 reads CASRNRGGGSSPLHF. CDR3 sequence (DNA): TGTGCCAGCAGGAACCGGGGGGGAGGTAGTTCACCCCTCCACTTT.

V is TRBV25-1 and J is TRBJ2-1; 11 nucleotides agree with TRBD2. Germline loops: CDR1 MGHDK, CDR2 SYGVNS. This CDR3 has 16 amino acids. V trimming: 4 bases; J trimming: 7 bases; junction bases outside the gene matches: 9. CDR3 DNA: TGTGCCAGCAGTGGGTCCGGGACTAGCGGCATTAATGAGCAGTTCTTC. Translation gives CASSGSGTSGINEQFF.

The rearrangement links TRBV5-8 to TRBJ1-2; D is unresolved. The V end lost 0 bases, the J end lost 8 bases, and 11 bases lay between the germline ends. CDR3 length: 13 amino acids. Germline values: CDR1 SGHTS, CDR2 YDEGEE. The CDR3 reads CASSLVSDSGYTF. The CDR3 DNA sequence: TGTGCCAGCAGCTTGGTGTCGGACTCGGGCTACACCTTC.

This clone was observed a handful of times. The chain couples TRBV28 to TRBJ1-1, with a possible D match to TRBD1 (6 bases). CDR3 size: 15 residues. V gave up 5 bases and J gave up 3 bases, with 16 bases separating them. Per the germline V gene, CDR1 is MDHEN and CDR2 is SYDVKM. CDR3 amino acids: CASSISGEGDTEAFF. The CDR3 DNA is TGTGCCAGCAGTATCTCGGGGGAGGGGGACACTGAAGCTTTCTTT.

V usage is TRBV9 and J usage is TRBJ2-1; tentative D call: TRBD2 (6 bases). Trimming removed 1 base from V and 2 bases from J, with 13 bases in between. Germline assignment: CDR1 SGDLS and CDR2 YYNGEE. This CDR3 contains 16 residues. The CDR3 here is CASSVRLAHAYNEQFF. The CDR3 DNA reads TGTGCCAGCAGCGTAAGGCTAGCGCACGCCTACAATGAGCAGTTCTTC.

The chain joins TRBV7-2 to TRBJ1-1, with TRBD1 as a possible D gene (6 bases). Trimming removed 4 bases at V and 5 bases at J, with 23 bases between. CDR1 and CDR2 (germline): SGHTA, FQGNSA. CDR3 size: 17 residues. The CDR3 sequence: CASSSGGQGYFRTEAFF. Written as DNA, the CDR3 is TGTGCCAGCAGCTCTGGGGGGCAGGGGTATTTCCGGACTGAAGCTTTCTTT.

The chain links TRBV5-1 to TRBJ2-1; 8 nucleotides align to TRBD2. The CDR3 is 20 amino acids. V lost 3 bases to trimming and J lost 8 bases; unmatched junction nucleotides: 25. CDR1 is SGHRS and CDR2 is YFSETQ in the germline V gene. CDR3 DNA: TGCGCCAGCAGCTCATTGGGACCCCGCTCAGCGGGAGATCCTGCGGATGAGCAGTTCTTC. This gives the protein CASSSLGPRSAGDPADEQFF.

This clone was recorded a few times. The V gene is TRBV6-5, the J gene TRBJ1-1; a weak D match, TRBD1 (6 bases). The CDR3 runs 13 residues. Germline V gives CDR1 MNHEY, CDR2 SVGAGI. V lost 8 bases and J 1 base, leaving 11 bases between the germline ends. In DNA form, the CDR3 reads TGTGCCAGCCGCAGGGGAACGAACACTGAAGCTTTCTTT. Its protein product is CASRRGTNTEAFF.

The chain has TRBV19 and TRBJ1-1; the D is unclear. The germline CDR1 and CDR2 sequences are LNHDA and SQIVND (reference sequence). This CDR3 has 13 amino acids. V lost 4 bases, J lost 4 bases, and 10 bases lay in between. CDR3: CASSTGWATEAFF. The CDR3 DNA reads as TGTGCCAGTAGTACAGGATGGGCCACTGAAGCTTTCTTT.